This TCR beta chain derives from a study of blood T cells in healthy people across ages. PCR was performed a second time for roughly 7 to 12 cycles using a sample-barcoded 5' primer and a J-beta primer mix. TCRdb fed the 5' RACE reads into MiXCR, producing one record per CDR3 protein. Of about 730,000 distinct CDR3 sequences detected, roughly 43% appear once; the ten largest clones hold 20% to 25%. This clonotype was observed a handful of times. Its antigen is unidentified. CDR1 MNHEY and CDR2 SVGEGT come from the germline V gene. The length of the CDR3 is 14 residues. The trim removed 7 bases at V and 3 bases at J, leaving 7 bases unmatched. General study findings and limits: Long-lived donors exceeded aged donors in naive CD4+ cells and diversity.

Material for sequencing was blood. The TCR sequence derives from a woman aged 60-70 years in good health. J is TRBJ2-7 and V is TRBV6-2 or TRBV6-3; 9 nucleotides align to TRBD1. This CDR3 reads CASTLTGGGYEQYF. The CDR3 DNA reads TGTGCCAGCACCCTGACAGGGGGTGGCTACGAGCAGTACTTC.